This T cell receptor (beta chain) was recovered during a study of blood T cell repertoires in COVID-19. Background on the study: COVID-19 samples, acute and convalescent, were from the United States, Italy and Spain. The cDNA or gDNA used as material had been derived from T cells, B-cell-depleted T cells, or PBMCs.

Trimming removed 1 base at V and 11 bases at J, with 11 bases between. The CDR3 is made up of 12 amino acids. In germline, CDR1 is SGHDN, CDR2 FVKESK. This clone was picked up one time. Per the original methods: Reference gene primer amplification gave estimated nucleated cell counts. Clones were sequenced by immunoSEQ multiplex PCR, and TCRdb holds only the in-frame ones, with some missing. V, J and clone size are taken as reported in that table, and D and trimming were inferred from the DNA itself. The table lists approximately 110,000 clones, 88% of them singletons, with 0.75% to 0.9% in the top ten.

The TCR originated in a woman between 50 and 59 years old with active or convalescent COVID-19. The sequenced material came from peripheral blood. This sequence joins TRBV14 and TRBJ1-2; D is unresolved. The CDR3 sequence is CASSQVGGGYTF. The CDR3 nucleotides read TGTGCCAGCAGCCAAGTGGGAGGAGGGTACACCTTC. The full variable domain, rest sourced from reference TRBV14 and TRBJ1-2, is EAGVTQFPSHSVIEKGQTVTLRCDPISGHDNLYWYRRVMGKEIKFLLHFVKESKQDESGMPNNRFLAERTGGTYSTLKVQPAELEDSGVYFCASSQVGGGYTFGSGTRLTVV.